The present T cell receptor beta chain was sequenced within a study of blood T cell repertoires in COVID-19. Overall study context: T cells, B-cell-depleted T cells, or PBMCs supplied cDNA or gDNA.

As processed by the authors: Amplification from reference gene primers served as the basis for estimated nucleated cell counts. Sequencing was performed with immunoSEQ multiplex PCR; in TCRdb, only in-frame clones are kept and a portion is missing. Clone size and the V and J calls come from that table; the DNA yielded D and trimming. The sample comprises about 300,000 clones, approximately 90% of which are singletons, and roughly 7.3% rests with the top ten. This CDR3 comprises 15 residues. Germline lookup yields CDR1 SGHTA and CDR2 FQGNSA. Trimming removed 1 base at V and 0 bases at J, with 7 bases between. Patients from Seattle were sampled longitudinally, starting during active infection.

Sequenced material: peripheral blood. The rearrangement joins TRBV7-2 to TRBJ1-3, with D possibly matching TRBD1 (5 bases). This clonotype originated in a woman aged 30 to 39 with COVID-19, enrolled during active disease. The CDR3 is CASSLGQGSGNTIYF. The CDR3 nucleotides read TGTGCCAGCAGCTTAGGCCAGGGCTCTGGAAACACCATATATTTT.